Below, 8 T cell receptor beta chains from the same sample are listed, as sequenced in a study of identical twins. A single record per CDR3 protein comes from TCRdb applying MiXCR to the 5' RACE reads. In the table there are around 530,000 distinct CDR3 sequences, nearly 15% of which are singletons. The sample was also linked to a second study, of yellow fever vaccine responses in identical twins.

Sequencing was performed on CD4+ T cells sorted from blood. All receptors derive from a woman between 18 and 29 years old in good health.

This clonotype was counted between two and nine times. The J gene is TRBJ2-5, the V gene TRBV20-1, with 10 bases aligning to TRBD1. J was trimmed by 4 bases and V by 3 bases; bases with no gene match: 5. Germline V lookup: CDR1 DFQATT, CDR2 SNEGSKA (reference sequence). CDR3 length equals 14 residues. This CDR3 is CSASRQGARETQYF. The DNA of the CDR3 is TGCAGTGCTAGTCGACAGGGGGCGAGAGAGACCCAGTACTTC.

This clonotype was detected a few times. J is TRBJ2-7 and V is TRBV2; 9 bases map to TRBD1. The CDR3 totals 14 residues. Germline CDR1 reads SNHLY; CDR2 reads FYNNEI. V shed 6 bases, J shed 2 bases, and the junction held 5 bases outside the gene matches. The CDR3 here is CASRGDRATYEQYF. In DNA form, the CDR3 reads TGTGCCAGCAGGGGGGACAGGGCTACCTACGAGCAGTACTTC.

In this sample, this clonotype turned up a few times. The V call is TRBV4-1, the J call TRBJ2-3, with no clear D. There are 16 residues in the CDR3. The V end lost 1 base, the J end lost 3 bases, and 14 bases lay between the germline ends. Per the germline V gene, CDR1 is MGHRA and CDR2 is YSYEKL. This CDR3 is CASSQVDLVVTDTQYF. The CDR3 coding sequence is TGCGCCAGCAGCCAAGTTGACCTAGTGGTTACAGATACGCAGTATTTT.

In this sample, this clonotype turned up a few times. This chain connects TRBV12-3 or TRBV12-4 to TRBJ1-5; 10 bases agree with TRBD1. The J segment lost 3 bases and the V segment lost 4 bases, leaving 9 bases of the junction unmatched. The CDR3 runs to 17 residues. The CDR3 region has the DNA TGTGCCAGCAGTTCACCCGGGGGGACAGGGGCCAATCAGCCCCAGCATTTT. This sequence encodes CASSSPGGTGANQPQHF.

A few counts support this clonotype. V usage is TRBV5-1 and J usage is TRBJ1-2; no firm D call. V lost 0 bases, J lost 7 bases, and 10 bases lay in between. Germline-derived CDR1 and CDR2 are SGHRS and YFSETQ. There are 13 residues in the CDR3. CDR3 nucleotide sequence: TGCGCCAGCAGCTTGGATCGCTATAGTGGCTACACCTTC. Translation gives CASSLDRYSGYTF.

In this sample, this clonotype turned up a few times. The chain is built from TRBV12-3 or TRBV12-4 and TRBJ1-2; D possibly corresponds to TRBD1 (5 bases). V was trimmed by 5 bases and J by 2 bases, leaving 12 bases between them. The CDR3 is 14 residues long. The CDR3 here is CASSAGTANYGYTF. DNA for the CDR3: TGTGCCAGCAGTGCCGGGACGGCGAACTATGGCTACACCTTC.

This clonotype was seen many times. The genes are TRBV27 and TRBJ2-7; 8 positions agree with TRBD2. The CDR3 consists of 13 residues. Per the germline V gene, CDR1 is MNHEY and CDR2 is SMNVEV (reference sequence). After removal of 4 bases from V and 4 bases from J, the junction contained 3 bases not matched to a gene. In DNA form, the CDR3 reads TGTGCCAGCAGTTCGGGACTAGTGTACGAGCAGTACTTC. Translated, it gives CASSSGLVYEQYF.

The sample holds a few counts of this clonotype. The rearrangement uses TRBV7-9 and TRBJ2-1; D unresolved. V gave up 5 bases and J gave up 6 bases, with 14 bases separating them. Germline CDR1 reads SEHNR; CDR2 reads FQNEAQ (reference sequence). The CDR3 has 14 amino acids. CDR3 bases: TGTGCCAGCAGCCTGAGAATGGAGATCAATGAGCAGTTCTTC. This translates into CASSLRMEINEQFF.